Reported below is one T cell receptor (beta chain). The target antigen is unknown. This sample is part of a study of a mutant IDH1 vaccine in newly diagnosed glioma. On the study more broadly: Vaccination followed radiotherapy alone by 4-6 weeks, or accompanied temozolomide cycles. Earlier care involved radiotherapy, temozolomide, or both, and the majority received both.

Notes on the study in general: The authors found pseudoprogression apparently unrelated to changes in top peripheral T cell clonotypes.

This sample's time point: week 11, during vaccination. A single vaccine dose contained 300 ug of mutant IDH1 20-mer peptide, and topical imiquimod was used with it. The donors' diagnosis was new WHO grade 3 or 4 astrocytoma that was IDH1-mutant and ATRX-lost. The table came from immunoSEQ multiplex PCR; TCRdb's copy has only in-frame clones and leaves some out. This sample has roughly 120,000 clones, with roughly 75% found just once. Trimming cost V 5 bases and J 8 bases; bases outside gene matches: 5. The CDR3 consists of 14 residues. Germline CDR1 and CDR2: SGHVS and FQNEAQ. This TCR came from a man aged 35-49 years with glioma. The chain has TRBV7-8 and TRBJ1-4, with 10 positions matching TRBD1. The sample was PBMCs, taken from a glioma patient whose treatment included an IDH1 peptide vaccine. CDR3 sequence: CASSRTGGPEKLFF. The CDR3, as DNA: TGTGCCAGCAGCCGGACAGGGGGACCCGAAAAACTGTTTTTT.